The 16 T cell receptor beta chains in this list originate from one sample, sequenced in a study of identical twins. Using its own MiXCR run on the 5' RACE reads, TCRdb lists one record per CDR3 protein. There are a few hundred thousand distinct CDR3 sequences in the sample; about 15% occur only once, and more than 0.4% lies in the top ten. The sample was also reused in another study, on yellow fever vaccine responses in identical twins.

Sequencing was done on a sample of CD4+ T cells sorted from blood. Receptors were obtained from a woman between 18 and 29 years old in good health.

There are a few counts of this clonotype. The chain joins TRBV27 to TRBJ1-1; 11 positions agree with TRBD1. This CDR3 has 17 amino acids. V trimming: 10 bases; J trimming: 4 bases; junction bases outside the gene matches: 17. Germline assignment: CDR1 MNHEY and CDR2 SMNVEV (reference sequence). For the CDR3, the DNA is TGTGCCACCACCTCGAGGGGAAGGGGGACAGGGGGCACTGAAGCTTTCTTT. Translated, it gives CATTSRGRGTGGTEAFF.

The J gene is TRBJ2-5, the V gene TRBV10-2; TRBD2 matches at 8 bases. The germline CDR1 and CDR2 sequences are WSHSY and SAAADI. Germline trimming cut 2 bases from V and 4 bases from J; bases unmatched to any gene: 6. The CDR3 has 15 amino acids. The CDR3 sequence is CASSENRSGRETQYF. CDR3 DNA sequence: TGCGCCAGCAGTGAGAATAGAAGCGGGAGAGAGACCCAGTACTTC.

A single count supports this clonotype. The rearrangement links TRBV6-1 to TRBJ2-3, with a weak D call TRBD2 (6 bases). Germline CDR1 MNHNS, CDR2 SASEGT. Trimming cost V 6 bases and J 1 base, with 26 bases left between them. The length of the CDR3 is 19 residues. The CDR3 here is CASSPYQRTGRRGTDTQYF. The CDR3 DNA reads TGTGCCAGCAGCCCCTATCAGCGAACCGGCAGGAGGGGCACAGATACGCAGTATTTT.

At least ten counts were recorded for this clonotype. The chain is built from TRBV5-1 and TRBJ2-3; the match to TRBD2 covers 8 bases. V gave up 4 bases and J gave up 2 bases; unmatched junction bases: 6. Germline V gene sequence: CDR1 SGHRS, CDR2 YFSETQ. The CDR3 is 15 amino acids. The CDR3 region has the DNA TGCGCCAGCAGCACAACTAGCGGATACACAGATACGCAGTATTTT. It yields the protein CASSTTSGYTDTQYF.

The CDR3: CASSLGHVPGELFF. For the CDR3, the DNA is TGTGCCAGCAGCCTTGGACACGTCCCCGGGGAGCTGTTTTTT. The rearrangement uses TRBV5-5 and TRBJ2-2; TRBD1 might be the D (5 bases). Between the trimmed V and J ends, which lost 4 bases and 6 bases, there was a span of 13 bases. Germline V gene lookup returns CDR1 SGHKS and CDR2 YYEKEE (reference sequence). The CDR3 contains 14 residues.

There are many counts of this clonotype. The rearrangement uses TRBV29-1 and TRBJ2-1, with a possible D match to TRBD1 (5 bases). Trimming stripped 7 bases from V and 8 bases from J, with 21 bases between. Per germline, CDR1 SQVTM and CDR2 ANQGSEA. This CDR3 has 14 residues. CDR3 in amino acids: CSAVGATAGDEQFF. Written as DNA, the CDR3 is TGCAGCGCCGTAGGGGCAACAGCCGGTGATGAGCAGTTCTTC.

V is TRBV2 and J is TRBJ2-3, with TRBD2 as a possible D gene (5 bases). Germline V lookup: CDR1 SNHLY, CDR2 FYNNEI. The ends were cut back, 6 bases at V and 0 bases at J, with 16 bases in the middle. The CDR3 length is 16 residues. The CDR3 reads CASSAFGEFSTDTQYF. The CDR3, as DNA: TGTGCCAGCAGCGCTTTCGGGGAATTCAGCACAGATACGCAGTATTTT.

CDR3 loop: CASSSALNNSPLHF. The CDR3 DNA is TGTGCCAGCAGCTCCGCACTGAATAATTCACCCCTCCACTTT. This chain connects TRBV13 to TRBJ1-6; D call uncertain. The germline V gene has CDR1 PRHDT and CDR2 FYEKMQ (reference sequence). There are 14 residues in the CDR3. Deletions cut 4 bases from V and 5 bases from J, with 9 bases between.

This clonotype was picked up a small number of times. The rearrangement links TRBV24-1 to TRBJ2-1; D perhaps matches TRBD1 (6 bases). V was cut by 6 bases and J by 5 bases, with 13 bases left in between. Looked up from germline, CDR1 is KGHDR and CDR2 is SFDVKD. The CDR3 runs to 14 residues. The CDR3 spells CATSPPGQNNEQFF. The DNA for the CDR3 is TGTGCCACCAGTCCCCCTGGACAGAACAATGAGCAGTTCTTC.

J is TRBJ1-4 and V is TRBV6-1, with TRBD1 identical over 12 bases. CDR1 and CDR2 from the germline V gene are MNHNS and SASEGT. V lost 6 bases to trimming and J lost 8 bases; unmatched junction nucleotides: 10. The CDR3 extends over 16 amino acids. The CDR3 DNA is TGTGCCAGCAGCCTTCGGGGACAGGGGGCAAGGGAAAAACTGTTTTTT. Translated: CASSLRGQGAREKLFF.

The table lists this clonotype with a few counts. The V and J genes are TRBV18 and TRBJ2-1; D remains unclear. The CDR3 runs to 13 residues. Germline CDR1 KGHSH, CDR2 LQKENI. V was shortened by 0 bases and J by 6 bases, with 6 bases between the two germline ends. The CDR3 sequence is CASSPPVSNEQFF. CDR3 DNA: TGTGCCAGCTCACCACCGGTAAGCAATGAGCAGTTCTTC.

The chain joins TRBV6-5 to TRBJ2-7, with TRBD2 matching 12 bases. The germline CDR1 and CDR2 sequences are MNHEY and SVGAGI. The length of the CDR3 is 16 residues. V lost 2 bases to trimming and J lost 4 bases; unmatched junction nucleotides: 6. The CDR3 DNA reads TGTGCCAGCAGTTACAAGACTAGCGGGAGAACTTACGAGCAGTACTTC. This sequence encodes CASSYKTSGRTYEQYF.

The CDR3 sequence: CSAIASGTTYEQYF. CDR3 coding DNA: TGCAGTGCCATTGCTAGCGGAACGACCTACGAGCAGTACTTC. This chain joins TRBV20-1 and TRBJ2-7, with 7 bases aligning to TRBD2. The CDR3 is 14 residues long. The germline gives CDR1 DFQATT, CDR2 SNEGSKA (reference sequence). V shed 6 bases and J 2 bases; nucleotides not matched to a gene: 10.

The table lists this clonotype with a few counts. This sequence joins TRBV11-1 and TRBJ2-7; 7 bases are shared with TRBD1. This CDR3 is 15 amino acids long. Germline-derived CDR1 and CDR2 are SGHAT and FQDESV (reference sequence). The junction had 6 bases not matched to a gene; V was cut back by 0 bases and J by 4 bases. CDR3 coding DNA: TGTGCCAGCAGCTTAGCGCTCGACAGGGTGTACGAGCAGTACTTC. It is translated as CASSLALDRVYEQYF.

There are a few counts of this clonotype. V usage is TRBV11-2 and J usage is TRBJ2-3; no clear D. Germline V lookup: CDR1 SGHAT, CDR2 FQNNGV. V was pared by 4 bases and J by 10 bases, with 12 bases between. The CDR3 consists of 12 residues. CDR3 in amino acids: CASSSSRRAQYF. The CDR3 DNA reads TGTGCCAGCAGCTCCTCCAGGCGAGCGCAGTATTTT. Drawing the rest from reference TRBV11-2 and TRBJ2-3, the complete variable domain is EAGVAQSPRYKIIEKRQSVAFWCNPISGHATLYWYQQILGQGPKLLIQFQNNGVVDDSQLPKDRFSAERLKGVDSTLKIQPAKLEDSAVYLCASSSSRRAQYFGPGTRLTVL.

The chain combines TRBV25-1 with TRBJ1-5; 9 bases are shared with TRBD1. Trimming at V came to 3 bases and at J to 10 bases, leaving 4 bases not matched to a gene. The length of the CDR3 is 13 residues. Germline CDR1 and CDR2: MGHDK and SYGVNS. In DNA form, the CDR3 reads TGTGCCAGCAGTGACGGACAGGGGTTTCCCCAGCATTTT. Translation: CASSDGQGFPQHF.